The 14 T cell receptor beta chains presented below share a single source sample, sequenced in a study of blood T cells in healthy people across ages. For the second PCR, which ran for 7 to 11 cycles, a sample-barcoded 5' primer and a J-beta primer mix were used. TCRdb independently ran MiXCR on the 5' RACE reads; one entry per CDR3 protein. In the table there are hundreds of thousands of distinct CDR3 sequences, 24% of which are singletons. The same sample was also used in a study of T cells of mothers and their children.

Sequenced sample: blood. These receptors all stem from a boy between 10 and 17 years old in good health.

Of note for this clonotype: The conserved phenylalanine or tryptophan normally closing the CDR3 is absent here, so this likely arose from a read error. In nucleotides, the CDR3 is TGTGCCAGCAGTTTATCGGCTGAATTGCCCGAGCAGTACCTC. It encodes CASSLSAELPEQYL. The rearrangement links TRBV27 to TRBJ2-7, with unresolved D. CDR1 is MNHEY and CDR2 is SMNVEV in the germline V gene (reference sequence). The CDR3 is made up of 14 amino acids. The V end lost 0 bases, the J end lost 6 bases, and 12 bases lay between the germline ends.

The V call is TRBV4-1, the J call TRBJ2-3; D possibly uses TRBD1 or TRBD2 (5 bases each). Germline V CDR1 and CDR2: MGHRA, YSYEKL. There are 21 residues in the CDR3. Trimming took 0 bases from V and 0 from J, leaving 25 bases between them. This chain's CDR3 is CASSQDGTEWLRSPSTDTQYF. The CDR3, as DNA: TGCGCCAGCAGCCAAGACGGGACCGAATGGTTAAGGAGCCCTAGCACAGATACGCAGTATTTT.

The chain joins TRBV28 to TRBJ1-4; TRBD1 aligns across 8 bases. Per germline, CDR1 MDHEN and CDR2 SYDVKM. This CDR3 has 16 residues. The V gene end was trimmed by 5 bases and the J gene end by 5 bases; junction bases not matched to a gene: 10. The CDR3 coding sequence is TGTGCCAGCAGTCCAAATACAGGGGGAGAAAATGAAAAACTGTTTTTT. Amino acids: CASSPNTGGENEKLFF.

This chain links TRBV7-2 with TRBJ2-1; a possible D gene is TRBD2 (6 bases). The CDR3 is 16 amino acids. Germline V gene data show CDR1 as SGHTA and CDR2 as FQGNSA. Trimming left V 5 bases short and J 2 bases short, with 16 bases between. CDR3 sequence (DNA): TGTGCCAGCAGCCGGTCCGGGACTCAGACCTACAATGAGCAGTTCTTC. This translates into CASSRSGTQTYNEQFF.

This clonotype was seen a handful of times. The chain carries TRBV20-1 and TRBJ2-3, with D perhaps TRBD2 (6 bases). Trimming pared 3 bases from V and 2 bases from J, leaving 12 bases between. The CDR3 totals 14 residues. Germline V gene lookup returns CDR1 DFQATT and CDR2 SNEGSKA (reference sequence). In nucleotides, the CDR3 is TGCAGTGCTAGGGGCGGGAAATACACAGATACGCAGTATTTT. It yields the protein CSARGGKYTDTQYF.

This clonotype was detected a few times. This chain links TRBV24-1 with TRBJ2-1; the D is unclear. The V end lost 5 bases, the J end lost 9 bases, and 7 bases lay between the germline ends. The CDR3 extends over 11 amino acids. Germline CDR1 KGHDR, CDR2 SFDVKD. The CDR3 DNA is TGTGCCACCAGTGTACCGGGTGAGCAGTTCTTC. It yields the protein CATSVPGEQFF.

The chain combines TRBV6-2 or TRBV6-3 with TRBJ2-1, with D uncertain. The J call is uncertain, as TRBJ2-7 better fits the DNA end. In germline, CDR1 is MNHEY, CDR2 SVGEGT. The CDR3 totals 12 residues. The CDR3 protein is CASTTQGYEQYF. The CDR3 coding sequence is TGTGCCAGCACAACTCAAGGCTACGAGCAGTACTTC.

This clonotype was seen a few times. The V and J genes are TRBV27 and TRBJ2-1; no clear D gene. The CDR3 runs 17 residues. Germline loops: CDR1 MNHEY, CDR2 SMNVEV (reference sequence). With 7 bases removed from V and 0 bases from J, the gap between germline ends came to 19 bases. CDR3 protein: CASIPGPKVYSYNEQFF. CDR3 DNA: TGTGCCAGCATCCCTGGACCCAAAGTCTACTCCTACAATGAGCAGTTCTTC.

In this sample, this clonotype turned up a few times. The V call is TRBV20-1, the J call TRBJ1-2; D is ambiguous. V was trimmed by 5 bases and J by 4 bases, leaving 14 bases between them. This CDR3 is built from 13 residues. Germline V gene lookup returns CDR1 DFQATT and CDR2 SNEGSKA (reference sequence). In nucleotides, the CDR3 is TGCAGTGCTCAAACGGGTTCCATCTATGGCTACACCTTC. Its translation is CSAQTGSIYGYTF.

The rearrangement uses TRBV20-1 and TRBJ2-1, with D perhaps TRBD1 (5 bases). Germline CDR1 and CDR2: DFQATT and SNEGSKA (reference sequence). The CDR3 runs 13 residues. V gave up 6 bases and J gave up 8 bases, with 17 bases separating them. The CDR3 sequence: CSAYPGIRDEQFF. The CDR3 DNA reads TGCAGTGCGTACCCAGGGATCCGCGATGAGCAGTTCTTC.

The chain has TRBV7-2 and TRBJ2-3; 8 nucleotides align to TRBD2. The CDR3 spans 16 residues. Germline V gene data show CDR1 as SGHTA and CDR2 as FQGNSA. V gave up 3 bases and J gave up 3 bases; unmatched junction bases: 8. CDR3 amino acids: CASSLLSGGVTDTQYF. For the CDR3, the DNA is TGTGCCAGCAGCTTGCTGAGCGGGGGTGTGACAGATACGCAGTATTTT.

This clonotype turned up a few times. This clone may be a read error of a much larger clone one base away. No conserved phenylalanine or tryptophan is present at the end of the CDR3, so a read error is the likely explanation. The gene calls are TRBV6-5 and TRBJ1-2, with 9 bases that match TRBD1. V gave up 2 bases and J gave up 3 bases; unmatched junction bases: 7. The CDR3 is 16 residues long. Germline V gene sequence: CDR1 MNHEY, CDR2 SVGAGI. This chain's CDR3 is CASSYQTGTGHYGYTL. Written as DNA, the CDR3 is TGTGCCAGCAGTTACCAAACCGGGACAGGGCACTATGGCTACACCCTC.

The V call is TRBV5-1, the J call TRBJ2-1, with TRBD1 identical over 12 bases. Losses at the gene ends were 6 bases for V and 7 bases for J; bases not matched to a gene: 11. The CDR3 has 16 amino acids. Germline assignment: CDR1 SGHRS and CDR2 YFSETQ. The CDR3 loop reads CASMFSGTGGMNEQFF. CDR3 nucleotides: TGCGCCAGCATGTTTTCCGGGACAGGGGGCATGAATGAGCAGTTCTTC.

This clonotype was seen a few times. Because the CDR3 is missing its conserved closing phenylalanine or tryptophan, this is likely a read error. This chain links TRBV29-1 with TRBJ2-2; 7 positions match TRBD2. The CDR3 extends over 14 amino acids. The V gene end was trimmed by 7 bases and the J gene end by 4 bases; junction bases not matched to a gene: 9. Germline CDR1 reads SQVTM; CDR2 reads ANQGSEA. CDR3 loop: CSAVGGDATGELFL. The CDR3 region has the DNA TGCAGCGCTGTTGGGGGGGACGCCACCGGGGAGCTGTTTCTT.